These 7 T cell receptor beta chains share one sample of origin, sequenced in a study of T cells after posttransplantation cyclophosphamide listed by TCRdb under 2016. The method behind the library was the immunoSEQ multiplex PCR assay. What TCRdb holds here is the immuneACCESS table cut down to in-frame rearrangements. Part of the clones is not present; checked against another copy, under half of the missing clones reflect an unresolved V gene, and the others are unexplained. The table for this sample lists about 44,000 clones, none of them counted only once. The ten most abundant clones make up approximately 2.4% of the sample. Sequenced material: PBMCs. Every receptor here comes from a man aged 35 to 55 in good health, CMV-negative, and a related stem cell transplant donor.

This clone was seen more than once but under ten times. The chain employs TRBV4-3 and TRBJ2-3; 11 bases fit TRBD2. Germline CDR1 LGHNA, CDR2 YSLEER. Trimming at V came to 4 bases and at J to 5 bases, leaving 11 bases not matched to a gene. The CDR3 loop spans 17 amino acids. This chain's CDR3 is CASSRRLAGRGEDTQYF. The CDR3 DNA reads as TGCGCCAGCAGCCGTAGACTAGCGGGGAGGGGGGAAGATACGCAGTATTTT.

This clone was counted at least ten times. J is TRBJ2-1 and V is TRBV5-4; TRBD2 aligns across 10 bases. The CDR3 is made up of 17 amino acids. From germline, CDR1 is SGHNT and CDR2 YYREEE (reference sequence). V lost 4 bases and J lost 0; bases outside the gene matches: 7. The CDR3 loop reads CASSRLAGESSYNEQFF. CDR3 sequence (DNA): TGTGCCAGCAGCAGGCTAGCGGGAGAGAGCTCCTACAATGAGCAGTTCTTC.

This clone was detected a few times. The CDR3 nucleotides are TGCGCCAGCAGCCACAGGCAGGGTCCAAGCGGGGAGGGAACCGGGGAGCTGTTTTTT. It translates to CASSHRQGPSGEGTGELFF. This sequence joins TRBV4-1 and TRBJ2-2; 7 nucleotides align to TRBD2. The CDR3 consists of 19 residues. Germline lookup yields CDR1 MGHRA and CDR2 YSYEKL. Trimming took 3 bases from V and 5 from J; bases not matched to a gene: 18.

This clone was detected a few times. The rearrangement joins TRBV6-6 to TRBJ2-4; TRBD2 might be the D (6 bases). This CDR3 region has 16 residues. Germline V gene lookup returns CDR1 MNHNY and CDR2 SVGAGI (reference sequence). V was trimmed by 7 bases and J by 1 base, leaving 17 bases between them. This chain's CDR3 is CASIRGYTFAKNIQYF. CDR3 bases: TGTGCCAGCATTCGGGGGTACACCTTCGCCAAAAACATTCAGTACTTC.

This clone has ten or more counts. The chain has TRBV29-1 and TRBJ1-4, with D possibly matching TRBD1 (5 bases). The V and J ends lost 8 bases and 4 bases respectively, with 14 bases between them. Germline values: CDR1 SQVTM, CDR2 ANQGSEA. The CDR3 sequence is 13 residues long. The CDR3 loop is CSFLDSNNEKLFF. CDR3 in DNA: TGCAGCTTCCTCGACAGTAATAATGAAAAACTGTTTTTT.

This clone has more than one count but fewer than ten. The chain couples TRBV25-1 to TRBJ2-1; 10 bases are shared with TRBD2. The CDR3 extends over 16 amino acids. The germline V gene has CDR1 MGHDK and CDR2 SYGVNS. V shed 3 bases and J 3 bases; nucleotides not matched to a gene: 5. CDR3 region: CASSESGRANYNEQFF. The CDR3 DNA reads as TGTGCCAGCAGTGAGAGCGGGAGGGCCAACTACAATGAGCAGTTCTTC.

This clone was picked up many times. V is TRBV14 and J is TRBJ2-7; perhaps TRBD2 as D (7 bases). The V gene lost 0 bases and the J gene lost 6 bases, with 15 bases spanning the gap. The CDR3 sequence is 15 residues long. Germline V lookup: CDR1 SGHDN, CDR2 FVKESK. The chain's CDR3 is CASSQDWGRGSEQYF. Written as DNA, the CDR3 is TGTGCCAGCAGCCAAGATTGGGGGAGGGGGAGCGAGCAGTACTTC.